These 11 T cell receptor beta chains share one sample of origin, sequenced in a study of T cell clonality in common variable immunodeficiency. Here immunoSEQ multiplex PCR was the method, and the copy in TCRdb shows in-frame clones only, minus some. The table lists around 50,000 clones, with no singletons. The sample taken for sequencing was peripheral blood mononuclear cells. Receptor source: a person between 18 and 75 years old in good health.

This clone was counted many times. From the germline J gene comes the end of the CDR3, since the read stops 3 residues before it. The chain links TRBV9 to TRBJ2-3; the D gene is possibly TRBD2 (5 bases). CDR3 length: 15 amino acids. Trimming took 3 bases from V and 1 from J, leaving 12 bases between them. Germline CDR1 reads SGDLS; CDR2 reads YYNGEE. The CDR3 reads CASSERGAGTDTQYF. The sequenced part of the CDR3 DNA is TGTGCCAGCAGCGAGAGAGGAGCGGGCACAGATACG.

Many counts were recorded for this clone. The read ends 3 residues before the CDR3 terminus; that terminus is restored from the germline J gene. The J gene is TRBJ2-1, the V gene TRBV5-1; TRBD2 is a possible D gene (5 bases). The CDR3 totals 13 residues. With 7 bases removed from V and 8 bases from J, the gap between germline ends came to 16 bases. In germline, CDR1 is SGHRS, CDR2 YFSETQ. The sequenced CDR3 bases are TGCGCCAGCTCCCGGACTCGGCAGGATGAG. Translating it yields CASSRTRQDE. The whole CDR3 region reads CASSRTRQDEQFF. The full variable domain, completed using reference TRBV5-1 and TRBJ2-1, is KAGVTQTPRYLIKTRGQQVTLSCSPISGHRSVSWYQQTPGQGLQFLFEYFSETQRNKGNFPGRFSGRQFSNSRSEMNVSTLELGDSALYLCASSRTRQDEQFFGPGTRLTVL.

This clone has a count of ten or more. The junction departs from the called germline gene at one end, perhaps through a read error. With the read ending 3 residues before the CDR3 end, the germline J gene is used to fill in that end. The rearrangement links TRBV5-6 to TRBJ2-1; 7 nucleotides line up with TRBD1. This CDR3 region has 15 residues. Germline values: CDR1 SGHDT, CDR2 YYEEEE. The CDR3 sequence is CASRLVRGRYNEQFF. The CDR3 DNA, read in part, is TGTGCCAGCAGATTGGTGAGGGGGCGGTACAATGAG.

This clone has at least ten counts. The read ends 3 residues early relative to the CDR3; the germline J gene fills the gap. The J gene is TRBJ2-7, the V gene TRBV2; D is unclear. Germline loops: CDR1 SNHLY, CDR2 FYNNEI. Trimming stripped 4 bases from V and 3 bases from J, with 16 bases between. This CDR3 is built from 15 residues. The CDR3 DNA, read in part, is TGTGCCAGCAGTGTGGGTCTACTAACCCTCTACGAG. Amino acids: CASSVGLLTLYE. The full-length CDR3 reads as CASSVGLLTLYEQYF.

Only a few counts were recorded for this clone. The read gets to within 3 residues of the CDR3 end, and the germline J gene fills in the rest. This chain joins TRBV5-4 and TRBJ2-7; no clear D gene. This CDR3 comprises 15 residues. From germline, CDR1 is SGHNT and CDR2 YYREEE (reference sequence). The V gene lost 0 bases and the J gene lost 2 bases, with 12 bases spanning the gap. The DNA read from the CDR3 is TGTGCCAGCAGCTTGGACCCACTGGCGGCCTACGAG. It specifies CASSLDPLAAYE. The whole CDR3 sequence reads CASSLDPLAAYEQYF.

This clone has a count of ten or more. CDR3 DNA (partial): TGTGCCAGTAGTACAGGGACAGATACG. Protein sequence: CASSTGTDT. The entire CDR3 is CASSTGTDTQYF. The rearrangement links TRBV19 to TRBJ2-3; D may be TRBD1 (5 bases). The read terminates 3 residues ahead of where the CDR3 ends, so the germline J gene completes it. The V end was cut by 4 bases, the J end by 3 bases, with 5 bases between. This CDR3 comprises 12 residues. The germline gives CDR1 LNHDA, CDR2 SQIVND (reference sequence).

There are many counts of this clone. The CDR3 extends 3 residues past the end of the read, so its final part is completed from the germline J gene. The chain carries TRBV12-5 and TRBJ2-5, with TRBD1 identical over 7 bases. The germline V gene encodes CDR1 LGHNT and CDR2 FRNRAP. Trimming removed 5 bases from V and 4 bases from J; junction bases left unmatched: 10. The CDR3 spans 15 residues. The CDR3: CASGHRTGVGETQYF. The CDR3 DNA, read in part, is TGTGCTAGTGGTCACCGGACAGGTGTTGGAGAGACC.

This clone was recorded at least ten times. Read data end 3 residues before the CDR3 end; the end is taken from the germline J gene. V is TRBV20-1 and J is TRBJ2-1; 9 positions agree with TRBD2. CDR3 size: 14 residues. Germline assignment: CDR1 DFQATT and CDR2 SNEGSKA (reference sequence). The trim removed 5 bases at V and 7 bases at J, leaving 9 bases unmatched. CDR3 sequence reads: CSAPPSGAKNEQFF. The sequenced CDR3 bases are TGCAGTGCTCCCCCTAGCGGGGCAAAAAATGAG.

This clone was seen a few times. The sequence runs out 3 residues before the end of the CDR3; the remainder is reconstructed from the germline J gene. This chain links TRBV7-8 with TRBJ2-5, with a tentative D call TRBD1 (5 bases). CDR1 SGHVS and CDR2 FQNEAQ come from the germline V gene. This CDR3 comprises 14 residues. V was shortened by 0 bases and J by 5 bases, with 10 bases between the two germline ends. The CDR3 sequence is CASSLARALETQYF. The DNA read from the CDR3 is TGTGCCAGCAGCTTAGCCAGGGCGCTGGAGACC.

This clone was counted many times. The CDR3 extends 3 residues past the end of the read, so its final part is completed from the germline J gene. The chain recombines TRBV2 with TRBJ2-1; 8 bases are shared with TRBD2. The trim removed 3 bases at V and 6 bases at J, leaving 7 bases unmatched. The CDR3 runs 15 residues. Germline V gene data show CDR1 as SNHLY and CDR2 as FYNNEI. The CDR3 spells CASSETGTSPNEQFF. The sequenced CDR3 bases are TGTGCCAGCAGTGAGACCGGGACTAGTCCCAATGAG.

In its sample, this clone was seen many times. The DNA ends 3 residues before the CDR3 does, and the rest of the CDR3 is filled in from the germline J gene. The rearrangement joins TRBV19 to TRBJ1-1; weak D call: TRBD1 (5 bases). Germline assignment: CDR1 LNHDA and CDR2 SQIVND (reference sequence). The CDR3 totals 14 residues. The germline V and J ends were trimmed by 7 bases and 4 bases, with 16 bases remaining between them. CDR3 DNA, as far as it was read: TGTGCCAGTACCATGGGTCCCCAGGGCACTGAA. Its protein is CASTMGPQGTE. The complete CDR3 protein is CASTMGPQGTEAFF.